The source of this T cell receptor (beta chain) is a study of radiotherapy plus CTLA-4 blockade in lung cancer (dated by TCRdb to between 2018 and 2020). Regarding the research as a whole: Among the enrolled patients, about 19% had an objective response, and 31% reached disease control.

The investigation overall reported the following: TCR clones derived from tumors expanded in peripheral blood after treatment with radiotherapy and ipilimumab. The strongest predictors of response were reported to be early dynamic shifts in blood T cell clones along with a rise in serum interferon-beta following radiation.

Libraries came from the immunoSEQ multiplex PCR assay. In its TCRdb copy, this immuneACCESS table keeps in-frame sequences only and misses some clones. Where compared with another copy, unresolved V genes explain less than half of these, and the others have no known cause. The sample table records over 100,000 clones; 90% of these occur just once. The ten top clones hold 6.9% of the sample. Counted from cysteine to phenylalanine, this CDR3 has 13 amino acids. The retained sequence is limited to the CDR3, 39 bases, with the frame set at the first base. Taken from the germline V gene (reference sequence), the CDR1 and CDR2 loops are LNHDA and SQIVND. Relative to germline, V is 7 bases shorter and J is 4 bases shorter, with 10 bases between their ends. The study tested focal radiation therapy combined with CTLA-4 blockade (ipilimumab) in patients with chemo-refractory metastatic non-small-cell lung cancer.

This clone was detected a few times. What this receptor recognizes is not known. No much larger clone is present one base from it, and per-base qualities are unavailable. The receptor chain draws on TRBV19 and TRBJ2-2; the D region possibly corresponds to TRBD2 (5 bases align). The TCR sequence derives from a human donor with non-small cell lung cancer that progressed on radiotherapy plus ipilimumab. Sequencing was performed on peripheral blood, taken from a patient treated with radiotherapy plus ipilimumab. This receptor has the CDR3 CASKTIFTGELFF. The nucleotide sequence reads as follows: TGTGCCAGTAAGACTATTTTCACCGGGGAGCTGTTTTTT.